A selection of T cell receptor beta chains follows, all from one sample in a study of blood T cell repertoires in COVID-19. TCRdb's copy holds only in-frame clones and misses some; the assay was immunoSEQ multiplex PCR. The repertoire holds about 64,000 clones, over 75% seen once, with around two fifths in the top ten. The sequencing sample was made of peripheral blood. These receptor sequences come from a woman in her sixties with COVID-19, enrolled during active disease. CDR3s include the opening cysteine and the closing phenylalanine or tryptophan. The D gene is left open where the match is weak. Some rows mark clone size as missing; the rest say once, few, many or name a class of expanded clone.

DNA: TGTGCCAGCAGCTTAGCAGGGCCTCCCGGGGATACGCAGTATTTT
CDR3: CASSLAGPPGDTQYF
D: .
J: TRBJ2-3
V: TRBV11-3
size: .

DNA: TGTGCCAGCAGCTTACGGGGAGATACCTACGAGCAGTACTTC
CDR3: CASSLRGDTYEQYF
D: .
J: TRBJ2-7
V: TRBV7-9
size: .

DNA: TGTGCCAGCAGCGTAGCCCTCAAATACACGCGGGACACCGGGGAGCTGTTTTTT
CDR3: CASSVALKYTRDTGELFF
D: .
J: TRBJ2-2
V: TRBV9
size: .

DNA: TGCAGTGCTAGTCGGAATTCAGGGGGCATGAACACTGAAGCTTTCTTT
CDR3: CSASRNSGGMNTEAFF
D: TRBD1
J: TRBJ1-1
V: TRBV20-1
size: once

DNA: TGTGCCATCAGTGAAGTCGGGACAGGGGTCGCAAATGAGCAGTTCTTC
CDR3: CAISEVGTGVANEQFF
D: TRBD1
J: TRBJ2-1
V: TRBV10-3
size: .

DNA: TGTGCCAGCAGCCCCCGACAGGGGAACACCGGGGAGCTGTTTTTT
CDR3: CASSPRQGNTGELFF
D: TRBD1
J: TRBJ2-2
V: TRBV11-3
size: .

DNA: TGTGCCATCAGCCCCGGGACAGGGGGCGACTATGGCTACACCTTC
CDR3: CAISPGTGGDYGYTF
D: TRBD1
J: TRBJ1-2
V: TRBV10-3
size: few

DNA: TGTGCCAGCAGTCCCCGTAGCGGGAGCCCGGGAGAGACCCAGTACTTC
CDR3: CASSPRSGSPGETQYF
D: TRBD2
J: TRBJ2-5
V: TRBV6-2/TRBV6-3
size: once

DNA: TGTGCCAGCAGTTTCGCCGGTGATCAGCCCCAGCATTTT
CDR3: CASSFAGDQPQHF
D: .
J: TRBJ1-5
V: TRBV28
size: .

DNA: TGCGCCAGCAGAGCCACAGCGAACACCGGGGAGCTGTTTTTT
CDR3: CASRATANTGELFF
D: .
J: TRBJ2-2
V: TRBV10-1
size: .

DNA: TGTGCCAGCAGTTCCCCCCCGGCAGGGCCGAACACCGGGGAGCTGTTTTTT
CDR3: CASSSPPAGPNTGELFF
D: .
J: TRBJ2-2
V: TRBV11-2
size: .

DNA: TGCGCCAGCAGCCCCGGGACTTTGAACAAGGGAGTACTGTTTTTT
CDR3: CASSPGTLNKGVLFF
D: .
J: TRBJ1-4
V: TRBV4-3
size: .

DNA: TGTGCCAGCAGCCAAGAGGGAGGAGGTCAGCCCCAGCATTTT
CDR3: CASSQEGGGQPQHF
D: .
J: TRBJ1-5
V: TRBV3-1/TRBV3-2
size: once

DNA: TGTGCCAGCAGCTCGTTAGCGCAAACTCAAGAGACCCAGTACTTC
CDR3: CASSSLAQTQETQYF
D: .
J: TRBJ2-5
V: TRBV5-4
size: .

DNA: TGCGCCAGCAGCCAAGGCGACAGGGGGCCGAGCTACACCTTC
CDR3: CASSQGDRGPSYTF
D: TRBD1
J: TRBJ1-2
V: TRBV4-3
size: once

DNA: TGTGCCAGCAGTTCTCAGGGGAAGTTCGATGGCTACACCTTC
CDR3: CASSSQGKFDGYTF
D: .
J: TRBJ1-2
V: TRBV28
size: once

DNA: TGCGCCAGCAGCCAAGGAGGGAGCTATAATTCACCCCTCCACTTT
CDR3: CASSQGGSYNSPLHF
D: .
J: TRBJ1-6
V: TRBV4-3
size: once

DNA: TGTGCCAGCCGGGAGAGGCGCGACTATGGCTACACCTTC
CDR3: CASRERRDYGYTF
D: .
J: TRBJ1-2
V: TRBV28
size: once

DNA: TGCAGCGTCGTGCTTTACATGAACACTGAAGCTTTCTTT
CDR3: CSVVLYMNTEAFF
D: .
J: TRBJ1-1
V: TRBV29-1
size: .

DNA: TGCGCCAGCAGCTCTGCTGGCACAACTAATGAAAAACTGTTTTTT
CDR3: CASSSAGTTNEKLFF
D: .
J: TRBJ1-4
V: TRBV5-1
size: .

DNA: TGTGCCTGGAGTCCAGGGATGCACACTGAAGCTTTCTTT
CDR3: CAWSPGMHTEAFF
D: .
J: TRBJ1-1
V: TRBV30
size: .

DNA: TGTGCCACCAGTGGGGGGGGGTTGCAGTATTTT
CDR3: CATSGGGLQYF
D: TRBD2
J: TRBJ2-3
V: TRBV24-1
size: .

DNA: TGTGCCAGCAGCCAAGATATGTACAATGAGCAGTTCTTC
CDR3: CASSQDMYNEQFF
D: .
J: TRBJ2-1
V: TRBV14
size: .

DNA: TGTGCCAGCAGGATTACTACAGGGCGGGGGACTGAAGCTTTCTTT
CDR3: CASRITTGRGTEAFF
D: .
J: TRBJ1-1
V: TRBV7-9
size: once

DNA: TGTGCCAGCAGTTACGGGGGGGCTTTGAATGAGCAGTTCTTC
CDR3: CASSYGGALNEQFF
D: .
J: TRBJ2-1
V: TRBV6-2/TRBV6-3
size: .

DNA: TGCGCCAGCAGCCAAGATAGGACTAGCGGGACCTTGCAGCAGTACTTC
CDR3: CASSQDRTSGTLQQYF
D: TRBD2
J: TRBJ2-7
V: TRBV4-3
size: .

DNA: TGCGCCAGCAGCGGCGGGGATTCGAACACCGGGGAGCTGTTTTTT
CDR3: CASSGGDSNTGELFF
D: .
J: TRBJ2-2
V: TRBV4-3
size: .

DNA: TGTGCCAGCGAGAGGGGGCTTGGTCAGCCCCAGCATTTT
CDR3: CASERGLGQPQHF
D: TRBD1
J: TRBJ1-5
V: TRBV2
size: .

DNA: TGTGCCAGCAGCTTAGGGGTGGCAGGGGGGTTGAATACGCAGTATTTT
CDR3: CASSLGVAGGLNTQYF
D: .
J: TRBJ2-3
V: TRBV11-2
size: .

DNA: TGTGCCAGCACCGAGGGTTCTGCTAACACCGGGGAGCTGTTTTTT
CDR3: CASTEGSANTGELFF
D: .
J: TRBJ2-2
V: TRBV28
size: .

DNA: TGTGCCAGCAGCGTAGAGGAGGGAATAGTCACTGAAGCTTTCTTT
CDR3: CASSVEEGIVTEAFF
D: .
J: TRBJ1-1
V: TRBV9
size: .

DNA: TGTGCCAGCAGTTGGACTAGCGTGTACAATGAGCAGTTCTTC
CDR3: CASSWTSVYNEQFF
D: TRBD2
J: TRBJ2-1
V: TRBV6-2/TRBV6-3
size: .

DNA: TGTGCCAGTAGTCCCGGACTAGCGGGAGGGCCCGGAGATACGCAGTATTTT
CDR3: CASSPGLAGGPGDTQYF
D: TRBD2
J: TRBJ2-3
V: TRBV19
size: .

DNA: TGTGCCAGCAGCTTAACAGAGTATGGCTACACCTTC
CDR3: CASSLTEYGYTF
D: .
J: TRBJ1-2
V: TRBV5-5
size: .

DNA: TGTGCCAGCAGCCCCAGGGGGATAGCGGGGATACAGTTCTTC
CDR3: CASSPRGIAGIQFF
D: .
J: TRBJ2-1
V: TRBV7-2
size: .

DNA: TGTGCCAGCAGCTTATACATGGATGAGCAGTTCTTC
CDR3: CASSLYMDEQFF
D: .
J: TRBJ2-1
V: TRBV7-9
size: .

DNA: TGTGCCAGCAGCCCTTGGACTAGCGACTACGAGCAGTACTTC
CDR3: CASSPWTSDYEQYF
D: TRBD2
J: TRBJ2-7
V: TRBV11-3
size: .

DNA: TGTGCCAGCAGCCCGGGGGGGGCGACCGGTAATAATTCACCCCTCCACTTT
CDR3: CASSPGGATGNNSPLHF
D: .
J: TRBJ1-6
V: TRBV5-4
size: .

DNA: TGTGCCAGCCTCGGACAGAACATGGACTACGAGCAGTACTTC
CDR3: CASLGQNMDYEQYF
D: .
J: TRBJ2-7
V: TRBV5-5
size: .